Listed below are T cell receptor beta chains from one sample, sequenced in a study of beta chain features in type 1 diabetes. The protocol was immunoSEQ multiplex PCR, while the TCRdb copy is restricted to in-frame clones and leaves out a portion. The data contain under 25,000 clones, under 60% of them seen just once; the ten biggest clones take up 0.37%. The source material was stem cell memory CD4+ T cells from blood. Source of these receptors: a man aged 18 to 30 with type 1 diabetes. Both conserved end residues are part of each CDR3. D genes are given only for firm matches. Where a row states a size, it is once, few, many or the class of an expanded clone; other rows omit it.

d_call: -; v_call: TRBV10-3; j_call: TRBJ2-2; clone_size: -; cdr3_aa: CAIREHQNTGELFF; cdr3_nt: TGTGCCATCCGCGAGCACCAGAACACCGGGGAGCTGTTTTTT
d_call: TRBD2; v_call: TRBV11-2; j_call: TRBJ2-1; clone_size: few; cdr3_aa: CASRLAGVFWNEQFF; cdr3_nt: TGTGCCAGCAGACTAGCGGGAGTGTTTTGGAATGAGCAGTTCTTC
d_call: TRBD2; v_call: TRBV11-3; j_call: TRBJ2-1; clone_size: -; cdr3_aa: CASSLTSGTYNEQFF; cdr3_nt: TGTGCCAGCAGCTTAACTAGCGGCACCTACAATGAGCAGTTCTTC
d_call: -; v_call: TRBV9; j_call: TRBJ1-1; clone_size: few; cdr3_aa: CASSAPTRGGTEAFF; cdr3_nt: TGTGCCAGCAGCGCCCCGACGAGGGGGGGGACTGAAGCTTTCTTT
d_call: -; v_call: TRBV7-9; j_call: TRBJ1-1; clone_size: -; cdr3_aa: CASSFAGTEAFF; cdr3_nt: TGTGCCAGCAGCTTCGCAGGGACTGAAGCTTTCTTT
d_call: TRBD2; v_call: TRBV28; j_call: TRBJ2-1; clone_size: few; cdr3_aa: CASTSPSGGNYNEQFF; cdr3_nt: TGTGCCAGCACCTCCCCCAGCGGGGGGAATTACAATGAGCAGTTCTTC
d_call: TRBD1; v_call: TRBV11-2; j_call: TRBJ1-2; clone_size: few; cdr3_aa: CASSLASGQADYGYTF; cdr3_nt: TGTGCCAGCAGCTTAGCTTCGGGACAGGCGGACTATGGCTACACCTTC
d_call: TRBD1; v_call: TRBV30; j_call: TRBJ1-5; clone_size: few; cdr3_aa: CAWRGQGAGNQPQHF; cdr3_nt: TGTGCCTGGAGGGGACAGGGGGCTGGCAATCAGCCCCAGCATTTT
d_call: -; v_call: TRBV19; j_call: TRBJ1-1; clone_size: -; cdr3_aa: CASSLSGGHETEAFF; cdr3_nt: TGTGCCAGTAGTTTGTCGGGGGGTCATGAAACTGAAGCTTTCTTT
d_call: -; v_call: TRBV15; j_call: TRBJ2-7; clone_size: few; cdr3_aa: CATSRDHGEQYF; cdr3_nt: TGTGCCACCAGCAGAGATCACGGCGAGCAGTACTTC
d_call: -; v_call: TRBV25-1; j_call: TRBJ1-6; clone_size: few; cdr3_aa: CASSEVDRTYSPLHF; cdr3_nt: TGTGCCAGCAGTGAAGTAGACAGAACCTATTCACCCCTCCACTTT
d_call: TRBD2; v_call: TRBV5-1; j_call: TRBJ2-1; clone_size: few; cdr3_aa: CASSPRTSGGNNEQFF; cdr3_nt: TGCGCCAGCAGCCCTCGTACTAGCGGGGGGAACAATGAGCAGTTCTTC
d_call: -; v_call: TRBV25-1; j_call: TRBJ2-5; clone_size: few; cdr3_aa: CASSEWAGWGETQYF; cdr3_nt: TGTGCCAGCAGTGAATGGGCAGGGTGGGGAGAGACCCAGTACTTC
d_call: TRBD1; v_call: TRBV18; j_call: TRBJ1-1; clone_size: -; cdr3_aa: CASSGTGDSEAFF; cdr3_nt: TGTGCCAGCTCAGGGACAGGGGACTCTGAAGCTTTCTTT
d_call: -; v_call: TRBV6-5; j_call: TRBJ1-1; clone_size: -; cdr3_aa: CASTSVQNTEAFF; cdr3_nt: TGTGCCAGCACTAGTGTCCAGAACACTGAAGCTTTCTTT
d_call: -; v_call: TRBV5-5; j_call: TRBJ2-3; clone_size: once; cdr3_aa: CASSLAAPGNTDTQYF; cdr3_nt: TGTGCCAGCAGCTTGGCGGCACCAGGCAACACAGATACGCAGTATTTT
d_call: -; v_call: TRBV9; j_call: TRBJ2-4; clone_size: -; cdr3_aa: CASSEREELAKNIQYF; cdr3_nt: TGTGCCAGCAGCGAGCGAGAAGAACTAGCCAAAAACATTCAGTACTTC
d_call: -; v_call: TRBV7-7; j_call: TRBJ2-1; clone_size: -; cdr3_aa: CASSSNRDNEQFF; cdr3_nt: TGTGCCAGCAGCTCAAACAGGGACAATGAGCAGTTCTTC
d_call: -; v_call: TRBV28; j_call: TRBJ2-1; clone_size: -; cdr3_aa: CASSFAAGTRAYNEQFF; cdr3_nt: TGTGCCAGCAGTTTTGCCGCCGGGACTCGAGCCTACAATGAGCAGTTCTTC
d_call: -; v_call: TRBV14; j_call: TRBJ2-1; clone_size: once; cdr3_aa: CASSQVPLVSAGNEQFF; cdr3_nt: TGTGCCAGCAGCCAAGTCCCACTAGTTAGCGCTGGCAATGAGCAGTTCTTC
d_call: -; v_call: TRBV21-1; j_call: TRBJ1-1; clone_size: -; cdr3_aa: CASSKGGAFF; cdr3_nt: TGTGCCAGCAGCAAAGGCGGGGCTTTCTTT
d_call: TRBD2; v_call: TRBV15; j_call: TRBJ2-2; clone_size: few; cdr3_aa: CATRAGGTGELFF; cdr3_nt: TGTGCCACCAGGGCGGGAGGCACCGGGGAGCTGTTTTTT
d_call: -; v_call: TRBV30; j_call: TRBJ1-5; clone_size: -; cdr3_aa: CAWATGLAQPQHF; cdr3_nt: TGTGCCTGGGCAACAGGGCTGGCTCAGCCCCAGCATTTT
d_call: TRBD1; v_call: TRBV5-4; j_call: TRBJ2-2; clone_size: -; cdr3_aa: CASSFRQGDTGELFF; cdr3_nt: TGTGCCAGCAGCTTTAGACAGGGAGACACCGGGGAGCTGTTTTTT
d_call: TRBD2; v_call: TRBV28; j_call: TRBJ2-1; clone_size: few; cdr3_aa: CATGTSGTVNEQFF; cdr3_nt: TGTGCCACCGGGACTAGCGGGACGGTAAATGAGCAGTTCTTC
d_call: TRBD1; v_call: TRBV19; j_call: TRBJ1-2; clone_size: -; cdr3_aa: CASSPGDSNYGYTF; cdr3_nt: TGTGCCAGTAGTCCCGGGGACAGTAACTATGGCTACACCTTC
d_call: TRBD1; v_call: TRBV6-5; j_call: TRBJ1-2; clone_size: -; cdr3_aa: CASRYRDREGYTF; cdr3_nt: TGTGCCAGCAGATACCGGGACAGGGAGGGCTACACCTTC
d_call: TRBD2; v_call: TRBV5-1; j_call: TRBJ2-3; clone_size: few; cdr3_aa: CASSLAGLAGGTDTQYF; cdr3_nt: TGCGCCAGCAGCTTGGCCGGTCTAGCGGGAGGCACAGATACGCAGTATTTT
d_call: -; v_call: TRBV5-4; j_call: TRBJ2-1; clone_size: few; cdr3_aa: CASSLDSGAYNEQFF; cdr3_nt: TGTGCCAGCAGCTTGGACAGCGGAGCCTACAATGAGCAGTTCTTC
d_call: TRBD2; v_call: TRBV28; j_call: TRBJ2-7; clone_size: few; cdr3_aa: CASTPWGGAVEQYF; cdr3_nt: TGTGCCAGCACCCCGTGGGGAGGGGCGGTGGAGCAGTACTTC
d_call: -; v_call: TRBV25-1; j_call: TRBJ2-1; clone_size: -; cdr3_aa: CASSDSRQGGTMIF; cdr3_nt: TGTGCCAGCAGTGATTCTCGACAGGGAGGTACGATGATCTTC
d_call: -; v_call: TRBV5-1; j_call: TRBJ2-1; clone_size: once; cdr3_aa: CASSPRAGDYNEQFF; cdr3_nt: TGCGCCAGCAGCCCCCGAGCAGGCGACTACAATGAGCAGTTCTTC
d_call: -; v_call: TRBV6-6; j_call: TRBJ1-1; clone_size: few; cdr3_aa: CACPWSGSNTEAFF; cdr3_nt: TGTGCCTGCCCGTGGAGCGGATCGAACACTGAAGCTTTCTTT
d_call: -; v_call: TRBV7-9; j_call: TRBJ1-2; clone_size: -; cdr3_aa: CASSFGRMYGYTF; cdr3_nt: TGTGCCAGCAGCTTCGGTCGAATGTATGGCTACACCTTC
d_call: -; v_call: TRBV28; j_call: TRBJ2-2; clone_size: -; cdr3_aa: CASRNRDGELFF; cdr3_nt: TGTGCCAGCAGAAACAGGGACGGGGAGCTGTTTTTT
d_call: -; v_call: TRBV4-1; j_call: TRBJ2-7; clone_size: -; cdr3_aa: CASSQDQGGPMSSYEQYF; cdr3_nt: TGCGCCAGCAGCCAAGACCAAGGAGGGCCCATGAGCTCCTACGAGCAGTACTTC
d_call: -; v_call: TRBV19; j_call: TRBJ1-2; clone_size: -; cdr3_aa: CASSIEDRRLGGYTF; cdr3_nt: TGTGCCAGTAGTATAGAAGACAGAAGGCTGGGTGGCTACACCTTC
d_call: TRBD2; v_call: TRBV30; j_call: TRBJ2-7; clone_size: once; cdr3_aa: CAWSPLGTSGGYEQYF; cdr3_nt: TGTGCCTGGAGCCCACTCGGGACTAGCGGGGGCTACGAGCAGTACTTC
d_call: TRBD2; v_call: TRBV5-1; j_call: TRBJ2-7; clone_size: -; cdr3_aa: CASSPRTSGGGFSEQYF; cdr3_nt: TGCGCCAGCAGCCCGCGGACTAGCGGGGGGGGTTTTTCCGAGCAGTACTTC
d_call: -; v_call: TRBV5-1; j_call: TRBJ1-2; clone_size: -; cdr3_aa: CASTNGGPLSEGYTF; cdr3_nt: TGCGCCAGCACCAACGGGGGGCCCCTATCGGAAGGCTACACCTTC